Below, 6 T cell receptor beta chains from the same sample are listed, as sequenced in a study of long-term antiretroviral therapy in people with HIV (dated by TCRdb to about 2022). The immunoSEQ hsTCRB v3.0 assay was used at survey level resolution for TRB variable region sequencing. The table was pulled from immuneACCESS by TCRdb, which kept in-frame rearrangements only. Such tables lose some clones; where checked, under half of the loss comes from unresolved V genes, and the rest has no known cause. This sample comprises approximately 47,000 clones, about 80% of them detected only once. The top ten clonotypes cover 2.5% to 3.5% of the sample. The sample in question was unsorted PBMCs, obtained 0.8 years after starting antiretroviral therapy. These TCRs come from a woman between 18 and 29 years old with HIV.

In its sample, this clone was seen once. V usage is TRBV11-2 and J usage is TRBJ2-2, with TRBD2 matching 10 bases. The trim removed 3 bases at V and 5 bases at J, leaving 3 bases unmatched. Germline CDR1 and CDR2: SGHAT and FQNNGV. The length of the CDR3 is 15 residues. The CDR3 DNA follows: TGTGCCAGCAGCTTTATAGCGGGAGGTACCGGGGAGCTGTTTTTT. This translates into CASSFIAGGTGELFF. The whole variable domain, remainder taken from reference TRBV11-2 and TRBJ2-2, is EAGVAQSPRYKIIEKRQSVAFWCNPISGHATLYWYQQILGQGPKLLIQFQNNGVVDDSQLPKDRFSAERLKGVDSTLKIQPAKLEDSAVYLCASSFIAGGTGELFFGEGSRLTVL.

CDR3 in amino acids: CASSFSTNTEAFF. The CDR3 nucleotides are TGTGCCAGCAGTTTCAGTACGAACACTGAAGCTTTCTTT. The chain joins TRBV28 to TRBJ1-1; D gene ambiguous. The CDR3 is made up of 13 amino acids. Germline V gene sequence: CDR1 MDHEN, CDR2 SYDVKM. V lost 3 bases, J lost 1 base, and 6 bases lay in between.

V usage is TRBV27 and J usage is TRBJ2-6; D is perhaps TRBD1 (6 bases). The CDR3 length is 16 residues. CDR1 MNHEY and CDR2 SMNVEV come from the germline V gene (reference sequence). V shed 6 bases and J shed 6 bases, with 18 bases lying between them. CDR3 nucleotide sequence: TGTGCCAGCAGCCAAAACAGGGTTTTAACGGCCAACGTCCTGACTTTC. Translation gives CASSQNRVLTANVLTF.

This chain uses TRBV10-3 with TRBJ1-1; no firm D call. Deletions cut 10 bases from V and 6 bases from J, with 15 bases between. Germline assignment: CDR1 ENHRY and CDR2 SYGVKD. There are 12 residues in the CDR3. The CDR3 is CATTAGNPEAFF. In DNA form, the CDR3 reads TGTGCCACTACCGCGGGAAACCCTGAAGCTTTCTTT.

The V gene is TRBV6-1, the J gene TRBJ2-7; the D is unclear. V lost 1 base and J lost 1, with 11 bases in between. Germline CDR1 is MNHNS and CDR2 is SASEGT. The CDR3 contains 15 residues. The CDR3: CASSEGAGSSYEQYF. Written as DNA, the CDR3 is TGTGCCAGCAGTGAAGGGGCCGGTTCGTCCTACGAGCAGTACTTC.

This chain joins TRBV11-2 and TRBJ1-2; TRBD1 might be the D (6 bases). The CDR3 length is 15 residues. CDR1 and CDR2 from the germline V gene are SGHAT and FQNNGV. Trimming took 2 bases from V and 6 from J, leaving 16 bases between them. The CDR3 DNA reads TGTGCCAGCAGCTTACGGCAGGGGACACGGGATGGCTACACCTTC. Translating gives CASSLRQGTRDGYTF.